This record concerns one TCR beta chain sequence. Its antigen is not identified. A junction boundary mismatches the germline segment, possibly from a read error. In germline, CDR1 is SGHVS, CDR2 FNYEAQ. This CDR3 region has 14 residues. These data originate in a study of T cell repertoires in cytomegalovirus infection. TCRdb recomputed calls from the reads with MiXCR, one row per CDR3 protein. The data show some 920,000 distinct CDR3 sequences, roughly 30% seen once. This sequence was found in a human donor in good health (CMV status not recorded). Some clones in this sample may be carry-over from other donors' samples. The chain uses TRBV7-6 and TRBJ1-6; no clear D. The input for sequencing was cultured CD8+ T cells from PBMCs, taken from culture after CMV antigen stimulation. The CDR3 nucleotides read TGTGCTAGCAGCCCCGACGTCGCGAATTCACCCCTCCACTTT. This translates into CASSPDVANSPLHF. Looking up the rest from reference TRBV7-6 and TRBJ1-6 gives the full variable domain: GAGVSQSPRYKVTKRGQDVALRCDPISGHVSLYWYRQALGQGPEFLTYFNYEAQQDKSGLPNDRFSAERPEGSISTLTIQRTEQRDSAMYRCASSPDVANSPLHFGNGTRLTVT.